Listed here are 22 T cell receptor beta chains from one sample, sequenced in a study of cytomegalovirus exposure and HLA in healthy donors. The repertoire was sequenced with immunoSEQ multiplex PCR; TCRdb's copy has only in-frame clones and lacks some. Of roughly 200,000 clones listed, roughly 77% were seen once; the top ten hold roughly 1.2%. Sequencing used PBMCs. The receptors derive from a woman aged 25-40 years in good health and CMV-seronegative.

A few counts support this clone. The chain recombines TRBV29-1 with TRBJ1-2; D call uncertain. The CDR3 runs to 11 residues. CDR1 is SQVTM, CDR2 ANQGSEA, per germline. Trimming removed 3 bases from V and 7 bases from J, with 9 bases in between. Written as DNA, the CDR3 is TGCAGCGTTGAGAGGAGGGTTGGCTACACCTTC. Its translation: CSVERRVGYTF.

This chain uses TRBV6-6 with TRBJ2-4; 9 bases are shared with TRBD1. Germline loops: CDR1 MNHNY, CDR2 SVGAGI (reference sequence). The V and J ends lost 6 bases and 6 bases, in that order; junction bases with no gene match: 6. This CDR3 region has 14 residues. CDR3 amino acids: CASRTGQGINIQYF. The CDR3 bases are TGTGCCAGCAGGACAGGACAGGGGATAAACATTCAGTACTTC.

The sample holds one count of this clone. The CDR3 region is CASSDGDSSYNSPLHF. The DNA of the CDR3 is TGTGCCAGCAGTGATGGTGATAGCTCCTATAATTCACCCCTCCACTTT. The genes are TRBV6-1 and TRBJ1-6, with D unresolved. The germline V and J ends were trimmed by 3 bases and 0 bases, with 9 bases remaining between them. Germline assignment: CDR1 MNHNS and CDR2 SASEGT. The CDR3 extends over 16 amino acids.

This clone was seen a handful of times. This chain joins TRBV5-1 and TRBJ2-7, with 7 bases matching TRBD1. The CDR3 totals 16 residues. In germline, CDR1 is SGHRS, CDR2 YFSETQ. The V and J ends lost 4 bases and 6 bases, in that order; junction bases with no gene match: 16. The CDR3 region has the DNA TGCGCCAGCAGCAAAAACGACAGGGAGTTTGTTAGCGAGCAGTACTTC. Amino acids: CASSKNDREFVSEQYF. Using reference TRBV5-1 and TRBJ2-7 for the parts outside the CDR3, the full variable domain is KAGVTQTPRYLIKTRGQQVTLSCSPISGHRSVSWYQQTPGQGLQFLFEYFSETQRNKGNFPGRFSGRQFSNSRSEMNVSTLELGDSALYLCASSKNDREFVSEQYFGPGTRLTVT.

The rearrangement uses TRBV6-5 and TRBJ2-5; 8 bases align to TRBD1. V was pared by 4 bases and J by 7 bases, with 5 bases of the junction left unmatched. The CDR3 has 13 amino acids. Germline V lookup: CDR1 MNHEY, CDR2 SVGAGI. DNA for the CDR3: TGTGCCAGCAGTTCCGGACAGGGTGGGACCCAGTACTTC. It yields the protein CASSSGQGGTQYF.

This chain uses TRBV30 with TRBJ2-3; TRBD2 agrees at 10 bases. The CDR3 has 16 amino acids. Germline CDR1 GTSNPN, CDR2 SVGIG (reference sequence). The J segment lost 4 bases and the V segment lost 4 bases, leaving 11 bases of the junction unmatched. The CDR3 sequence is CAWISKAGGFADTQYF. In DNA, the CDR3 is TGTGCCTGGATCAGTAAAGCGGGGGGGTTCGCAGATACGCAGTATTTT.

The chain recombines TRBV4-1 with TRBJ2-7; D might be TRBD2 (5 bases). The CDR3 totals 12 residues. V lost 2 bases to trimming and J lost 6 bases, with 8 bases between them. CDR1 and CDR2 from the germline V gene are MGHRA and YSYEKL. Written as DNA, the CDR3 is TGCGCCAGCAGCCAAATCGGAGGCGAGCAGTACTTC. Its protein product is CASSQIGGEQYF.

This chain joins TRBV7-9 and TRBJ1-4; 7 bases are a match to TRBD1. From germline, CDR1 is SEHNR and CDR2 FQNEAQ (reference sequence). CDR3 length equals 15 residues. Trimming at V came to 1 base and at J to 7 bases, leaving 6 bases not matched to a gene. CDR3 DNA: TGTGCCAGCAGCTTAGGACAGGGAAGATTTGAAAAACTGTTTTTT. Its translation: CASSLGQGRFEKLFF.

This rearrangement joins TRBV7-2 to TRBJ2-7, with D hard to call. The germline V gene has CDR1 SGHTA and CDR2 FQGNSA. The CDR3 loop spans 12 amino acids. V lost 4 bases and J lost 7, with 11 bases in between. In DNA form, the CDR3 reads TGTGCCAGCAGCTCCCCAGGCCGAGAGCAGTACTTC. This translates into CASSSPGREQYF.

This chain uses TRBV29-1 with TRBJ2-7; 8 bases line up with TRBD1. Germline V CDR1 and CDR2: SQVTM, ANQGSEA. The CDR3 sequence is 13 residues long. The V segment lost 6 bases and the J segment 0 bases; nucleotides outside the gene matches: 4. CDR3 in DNA: TGCAGCGTCGGACAGGGAAACTCCTACGAGCAGTACTTC. Translation gives CSVGQGNSYEQYF.

CDR3 DNA: TGTGCCAGCAGCCTCGCCAGGGCACTCACCGGGGAGCTGTTTTTT. It yields the protein CASSLARALTGELFF. The rearrangement uses TRBV7-2 and TRBJ2-2; D might be TRBD1 (5 bases). CDR1 and CDR2 (germline): SGHTA, FQGNSA. The CDR3 is made up of 15 amino acids. Trimming removed 5 bases from V and 4 bases from J, with 14 bases in between.

The CDR3 coding sequence is TGTGCCAGCAGCCTCTCAGGGAGGAGTGGCTACACCTTC. Translated: CASSLSGRSGYTF. The chain carries TRBV6-5 and TRBJ1-2; possible D gene TRBD1, 5 bases. In germline, CDR1 is MNHEY, CDR2 SVGAGI. CDR3 length: 13 amino acids. The V end lost 6 bases, the J end lost 7 bases, and 15 bases lay between the germline ends.

The chain uses TRBV18 and TRBJ1-5; 7 bases match TRBD1. With 3 bases clipped from V and 3 bases from J, the junction kept 8 bases outside the gene matches. Germline CDR1 is KGHSH and CDR2 is LQKENI. There are 16 residues in the CDR3. CDR3: CASSPFGQADNQPQHF. The CDR3 DNA is TGTGCCAGCTCACCTTTTGGACAGGCCGACAATCAGCCCCAGCATTTT.

This clone was observed a single time. The chain's CDR3 is CASSAGVPGNEQFF. CDR3 sequence (DNA): TGTGCCAGTTCGGCGGGAGTTCCGGGCAATGAGCAGTTCTTC. The V and J genes are TRBV19 and TRBJ2-1; TRBD2 aligns across 7 bases. V lost 8 bases to trimming and J lost 6 bases; unmatched junction nucleotides: 10. This CDR3 is built from 14 residues. Germline CDR1 LNHDA, CDR2 SQIVND (reference sequence).

In its sample, this clone was seen a few times. The chain combines TRBV9 with TRBJ2-7, with 11 bases aligning to TRBD1. The trim removed 4 bases at V and 7 bases at J, leaving 1 base unmatched. Germline CDR1 and CDR2: SGDLS and YYNGEE. The CDR3 sequence is 12 residues long. This CDR3 is CASSRDRGEQYF. In DNA form, the CDR3 reads TGTGCCAGCAGCCGGGACAGGGGGGAGCAGTACTTC.

The DNA of the CDR3 is TGTGCCAGCACCCAGACAGGGAGCGTTCAGCCCCAGCATTTT. Translated: CASTQTGSVQPQHF. The genes are TRBV2 and TRBJ1-5; 7 bases are shared with TRBD1. The V gene's germline CDR1 is SNHLY and CDR2 FYNNEI. CDR3 length: 14 amino acids. Unmatched junction bases numbered 9, after V lost 7 bases and J lost 6 bases.

V is TRBV7-5 and J is TRBJ1-5; TRBD1 is the table's D call, not checked against the DNA. TRBV7-5 is marked as a pseudogene. The CDR3 has 14 residues. CDR3 DNA: TGTGTCAGAAGCTCAGGGACAGTCAATCAGCCCCAGCATTTT. It yields the protein CVRSSGTVNQPQHF.

In this sample, this clone turned up once. This chain connects TRBV5-8 to TRBJ2-1; 7 positions agree with TRBD2. V lost 10 bases to trimming and J lost 0 bases; unmatched junction nucleotides: 13. The CDR3 sequence is 16 residues long. Looked up from germline, CDR1 is SGHTS and CDR2 is YDEGEE. CDR3 sequence (DNA): TGTGCCGGCACAAATGGCGGGAGCCCCTCCTACAATGAGCAGTTCTTC. It translates to CAGTNGGSPSYNEQFF.

The chain links TRBV4-1 to TRBJ2-7; a possible D gene is TRBD2 (5 bases). The germline V and J ends were trimmed by 4 bases and 6 bases, with 22 bases remaining between them. The CDR3 has 16 amino acids. CDR1 MGHRA and CDR2 YSYEKL come from the germline V gene. CDR3 nucleotide sequence: TGCGCCAGCAGCCCCCAGGATCGTCCGGGGAGCGGCGAGCAGTACTTC. Translated, it gives CASSPQDRPGSGEQYF.

This chain links TRBV19 with TRBJ2-3, with D perhaps TRBD2 (5 bases). From germline, CDR1 is LNHDA and CDR2 SQIVND (reference sequence). Trimming removed 6 bases from V and 5 bases from J, with 12 bases in between. CDR3 length equals 13 residues. DNA for the CDR3: TGTGCCAGTAGCCCAGTCGGGGTAGATACGCAGTATTTT. It codes for CASSPVGVDTQYF. The complete variable domain, with remaining parts taken from reference TRBV19 and TRBJ2-3, reads DGGITQSPKYLFRKEGQNVTLSCEQNLNHDAMYWYRQDPGQGLRLIYYSQIVNDFQKGDIAEGYSVSREKKESFPLTVTSAQKNPTAFYLCASSPVGVDTQYFGPGTRLTVL.

The rearrangement joins TRBV11-2 to TRBJ2-5, with TRBD2 as a possible D gene (6 bases). In germline, CDR1 is SGHAT, CDR2 FQNNGV. The CDR3 extends over 14 amino acids. V gave up 3 bases and J gave up 5 bases, with 13 bases separating them. CDR3 DNA sequence: TGTGCCAGCAGCTTGCACACTAGCTCGGAGACCCAGTACTTC. Amino acids: CASSLHTSSETQYF.

The chain combines TRBV30 with TRBJ1-2; 7 nucleotides match TRBD1. Germline V gives CDR1 GTSNPN, CDR2 SVGIG (reference sequence). The CDR3 is made up of 13 amino acids. Losses at the gene ends were 0 bases for V and 7 bases for J; bases not matched to a gene: 5. For the CDR3, the DNA is TGTGCCTGGAGTGTAGCCCAGGGGGGTGGCTACACCTTC. Amino acids: CAWSVAQGGGYTF.